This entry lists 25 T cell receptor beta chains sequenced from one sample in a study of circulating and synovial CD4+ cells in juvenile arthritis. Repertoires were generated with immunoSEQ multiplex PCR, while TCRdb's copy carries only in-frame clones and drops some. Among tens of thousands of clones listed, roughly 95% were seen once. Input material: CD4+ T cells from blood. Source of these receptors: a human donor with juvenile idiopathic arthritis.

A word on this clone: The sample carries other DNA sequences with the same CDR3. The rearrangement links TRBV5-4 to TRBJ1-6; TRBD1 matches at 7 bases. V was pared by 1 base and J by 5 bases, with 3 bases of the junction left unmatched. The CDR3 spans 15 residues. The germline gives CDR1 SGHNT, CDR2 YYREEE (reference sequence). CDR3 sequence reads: CASSLRTGHNSPLHF. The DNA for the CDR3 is TGTGCCAGCAGCTTGAGGACAGGCCATAATTCACCCCTCCACTTT.

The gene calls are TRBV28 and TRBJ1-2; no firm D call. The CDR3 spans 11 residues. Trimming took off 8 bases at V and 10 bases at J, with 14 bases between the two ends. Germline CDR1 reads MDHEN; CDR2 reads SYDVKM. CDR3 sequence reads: CASRRGSFYTF. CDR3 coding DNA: TGTGCCAGCCGGAGAGGGAGTTTCTACACCTTC.

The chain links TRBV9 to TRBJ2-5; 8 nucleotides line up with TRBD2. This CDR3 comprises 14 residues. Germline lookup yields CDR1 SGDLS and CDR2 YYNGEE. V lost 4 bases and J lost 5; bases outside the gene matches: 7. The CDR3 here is CASSHGGARETQYF. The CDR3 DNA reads TGTGCCAGCAGCCACGGGGGGGCCCGGGAGACCCAGTACTTC.

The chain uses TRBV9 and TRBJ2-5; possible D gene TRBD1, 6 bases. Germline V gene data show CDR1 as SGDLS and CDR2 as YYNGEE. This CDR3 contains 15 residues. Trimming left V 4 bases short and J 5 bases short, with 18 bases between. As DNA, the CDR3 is TGTGCCAGCAGCCCGGCAGGGGTGCATCGGGAGACCCAGTACTTC. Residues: CASSPAGVHRETQYF.

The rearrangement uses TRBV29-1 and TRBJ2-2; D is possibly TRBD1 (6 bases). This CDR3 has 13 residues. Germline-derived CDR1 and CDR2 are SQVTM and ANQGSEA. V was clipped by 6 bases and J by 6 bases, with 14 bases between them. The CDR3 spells CSVRDPGAGELFF. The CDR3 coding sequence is TGCAGCGTCCGGGACCCAGGGGCCGGGGAGCTGTTTTTT.

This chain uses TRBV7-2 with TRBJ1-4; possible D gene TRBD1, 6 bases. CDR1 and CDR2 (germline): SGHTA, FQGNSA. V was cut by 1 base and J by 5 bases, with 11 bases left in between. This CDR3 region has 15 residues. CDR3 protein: CASSLGDTENEKLFF. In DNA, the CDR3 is TGTGCCAGCAGCTTAGGGGACACGGAAAATGAAAAACTGTTTTTT.

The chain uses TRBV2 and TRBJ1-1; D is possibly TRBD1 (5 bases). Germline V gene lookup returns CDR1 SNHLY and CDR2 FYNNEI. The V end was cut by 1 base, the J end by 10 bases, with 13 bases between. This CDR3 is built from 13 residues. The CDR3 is CASSEEGRARAFF. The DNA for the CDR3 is TGTGCCAGCAGTGAAGAGGGCAGGGCTAGAGCTTTCTTT.

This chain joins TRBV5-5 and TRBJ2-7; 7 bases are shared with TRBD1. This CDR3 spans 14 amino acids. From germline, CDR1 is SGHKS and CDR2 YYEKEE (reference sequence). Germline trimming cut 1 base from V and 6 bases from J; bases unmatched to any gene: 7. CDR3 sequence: CASSLLDRPGEQYF. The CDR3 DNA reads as TGTGCCAGCAGCTTGTTGGACAGGCCGGGCGAGCAGTACTTC.

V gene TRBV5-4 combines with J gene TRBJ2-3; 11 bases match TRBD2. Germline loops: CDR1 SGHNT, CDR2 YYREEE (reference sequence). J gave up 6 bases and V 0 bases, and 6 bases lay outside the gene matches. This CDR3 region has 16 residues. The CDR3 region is CASSLALAGGGDTQYF. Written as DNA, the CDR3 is TGTGCCAGCAGCTTGGCGCTAGCGGGGGGCGGTGATACGCAGTATTTT.

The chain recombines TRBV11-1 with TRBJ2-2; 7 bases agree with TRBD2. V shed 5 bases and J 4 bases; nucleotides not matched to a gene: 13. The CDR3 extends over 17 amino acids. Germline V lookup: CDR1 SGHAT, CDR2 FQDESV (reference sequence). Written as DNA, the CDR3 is TGTGCCAGCAGCCCCGGCAGGTGGGCGGGGGTCACCGGGGAGCTGTTTTTT. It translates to CASSPGRWAGVTGELFF.

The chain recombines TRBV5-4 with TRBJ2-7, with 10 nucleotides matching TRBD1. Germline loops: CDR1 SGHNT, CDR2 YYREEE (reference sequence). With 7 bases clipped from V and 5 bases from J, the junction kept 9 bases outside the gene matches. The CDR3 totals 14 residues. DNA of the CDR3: TGTGCCAGCGGGCCCGGGACAGGGGTTCACGAGCAGTACTTC. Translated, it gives CASGPGTGVHEQYF.

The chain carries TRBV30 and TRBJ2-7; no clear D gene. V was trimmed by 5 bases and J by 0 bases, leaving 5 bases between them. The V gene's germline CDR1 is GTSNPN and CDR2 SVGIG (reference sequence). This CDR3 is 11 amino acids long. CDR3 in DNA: TGTGCCTGGGCGGTCTCCTACGAGCAGTACTTC. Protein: CAWAVSYEQYF. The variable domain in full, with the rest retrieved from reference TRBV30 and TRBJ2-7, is SQTIHQWPATLVQPVGSPLSLECTVEGTSNPNLYWYRQAAGRGLQLLFYSVGIGQISSEVPQNLSASRPQDRQFILSSKKLLLSDSGFYLCAWAVSYEQYFGPGTRLTVT.

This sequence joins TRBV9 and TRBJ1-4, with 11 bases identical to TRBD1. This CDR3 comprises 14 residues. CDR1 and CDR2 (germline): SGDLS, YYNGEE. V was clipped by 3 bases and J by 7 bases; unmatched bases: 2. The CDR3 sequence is CASSAGTGGEKLFF. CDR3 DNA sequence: TGTGCCAGCAGCGCGGGGACAGGGGGTGAAAAACTGTTTTTT.

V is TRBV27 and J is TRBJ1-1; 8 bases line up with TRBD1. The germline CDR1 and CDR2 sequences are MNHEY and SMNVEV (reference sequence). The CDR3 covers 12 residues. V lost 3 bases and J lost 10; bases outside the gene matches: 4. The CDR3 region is CASSLQGAAAFF. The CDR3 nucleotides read TGTGCCAGCAGTTTGCAGGGGGCGGCAGCTTTCTTT.

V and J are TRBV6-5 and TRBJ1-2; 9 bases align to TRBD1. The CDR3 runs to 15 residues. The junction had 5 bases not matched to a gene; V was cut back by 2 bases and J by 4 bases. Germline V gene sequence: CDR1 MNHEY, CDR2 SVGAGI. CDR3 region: CASSYGGQGGYGYTF. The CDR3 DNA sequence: TGTGCCAGCAGTTACGGGGGACAGGGTGGCTATGGCTACACCTTC.

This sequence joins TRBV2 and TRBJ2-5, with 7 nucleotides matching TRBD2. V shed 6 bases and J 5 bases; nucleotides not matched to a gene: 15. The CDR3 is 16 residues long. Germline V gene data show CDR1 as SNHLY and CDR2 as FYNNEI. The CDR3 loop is CASRAPAAAGFETQYF. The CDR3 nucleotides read TGTGCCAGCAGGGCCCCGGCCGCAGCGGGGTTTGAGACCCAGTACTTC.

The DNA of the CDR3 is TGTGCCAGTAGTATCCACAGGGGTGGCACTGAAGCTTTCTTT. As protein: CASSIHRGGTEAFF. The chain combines TRBV19 with TRBJ1-1, with TRBD1 identical over 7 bases. V was clipped by 3 bases and J by 4 bases; unmatched bases: 5. Per the germline V gene, CDR1 is LNHDA and CDR2 is SQIVND (reference sequence). The CDR3 extends over 14 amino acids.

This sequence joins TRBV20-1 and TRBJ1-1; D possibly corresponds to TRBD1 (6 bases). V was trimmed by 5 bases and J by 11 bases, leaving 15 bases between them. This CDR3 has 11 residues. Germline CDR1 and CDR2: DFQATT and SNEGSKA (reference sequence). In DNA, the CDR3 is TGCAGTGCTGGGAAGGGGGGGCGGGCTTTCTTT. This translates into CSAGKGGRAFF.

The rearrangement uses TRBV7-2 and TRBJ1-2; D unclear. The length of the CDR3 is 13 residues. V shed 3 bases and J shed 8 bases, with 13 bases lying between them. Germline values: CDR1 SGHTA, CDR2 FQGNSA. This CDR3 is CASSFRGSRGYTF. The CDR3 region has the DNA TGTGCCAGCAGCTTTCGAGGTTCCCGCGGCTACACCTTC.

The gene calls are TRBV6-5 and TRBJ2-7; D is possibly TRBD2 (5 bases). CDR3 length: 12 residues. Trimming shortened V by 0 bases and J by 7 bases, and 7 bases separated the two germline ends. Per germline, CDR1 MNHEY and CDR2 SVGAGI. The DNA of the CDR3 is TGTGCCAGCAGTTACTCGCGCGGGGAGCAGTACTTC. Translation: CASSYSRGEQYF.

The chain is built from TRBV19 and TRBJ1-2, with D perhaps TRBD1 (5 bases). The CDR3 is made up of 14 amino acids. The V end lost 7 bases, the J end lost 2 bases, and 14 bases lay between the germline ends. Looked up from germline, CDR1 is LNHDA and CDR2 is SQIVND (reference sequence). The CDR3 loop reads CASTGQGENYGYTF. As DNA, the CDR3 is TGTGCCAGTACAGGGCAAGGAGAGAACTATGGCTACACCTTC.

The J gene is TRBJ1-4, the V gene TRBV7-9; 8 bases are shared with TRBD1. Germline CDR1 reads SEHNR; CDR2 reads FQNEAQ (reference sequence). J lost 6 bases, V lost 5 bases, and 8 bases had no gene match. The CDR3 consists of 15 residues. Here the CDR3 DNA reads TGTGCCAGCAGCCATTGGACAGGGCGGGATGAAAAACTGTTTTTT. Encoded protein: CASSHWTGRDEKLFF.

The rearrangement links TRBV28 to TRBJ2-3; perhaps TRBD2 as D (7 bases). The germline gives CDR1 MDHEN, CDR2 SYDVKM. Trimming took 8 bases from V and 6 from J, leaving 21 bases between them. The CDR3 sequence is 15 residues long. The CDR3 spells CASWLSGGAPDTQYF. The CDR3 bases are TGTGCCAGCTGGTTATCTGGGGGGGCCCCGGATACGCAGTATTTT.

The CDR3 region is CASSLLAASSYEQYF. CDR3 DNA sequence: TGCGCCAGCAGCCTACTAGCGGCATCTTCCTACGAGCAGTACTTC. The chain is built from TRBV5-1 and TRBJ2-7, with 8 positions matching TRBD2. CDR3 length: 15 amino acids. The germline V gene encodes CDR1 SGHRS and CDR2 YFSETQ. V shed 4 bases and J 1 base; nucleotides not matched to a gene: 7.

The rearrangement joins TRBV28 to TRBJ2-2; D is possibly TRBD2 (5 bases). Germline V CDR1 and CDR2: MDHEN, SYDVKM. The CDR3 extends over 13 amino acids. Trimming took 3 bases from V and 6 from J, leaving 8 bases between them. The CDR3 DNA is TGTGCCAGCAGTTTCGTGCGGGCCGGGGAGCTGTTTTTT. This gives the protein CASSFVRAGELFF.